Below are 19 T cell receptor beta chains sequenced from a single sample in a study of T cell responses to AZD1222 COVID-19 vaccine. Profiled with immunoSEQ multiplex PCR; TCRdb holds only in-frame clones, not every one. The data show 130,000 to 150,000 clones, roughly 90% seen once. This material consisted of peripheral blood, taken 28 days after the second dose of the MenACWY control vaccine. The receptors shown here come from an adult who received the MenACWY meningococcal vaccine as a control.

This clone was seen only once. J is TRBJ2-1 and V is TRBV3-1 (or the pseudogene TRBV3-2); D may correspond to TRBD1 or TRBD2 (5 bases each). The germline gives CDR1 LGHDT, CDR2 YNNKEL (reference sequence). CDR3 length equals 16 residues. V was pared by 0 bases and J by 7 bases, with 16 bases between. The CDR3 bases are TGTGCCAGCAGCCAAGATTCCGGGGCCCGGGAAAATGAGCAGTTCTTC. This translates into CASSQDSGARENEQFF.

J is TRBJ2-4 and V is TRBV11-3; 12 bases are shared with TRBD1. The CDR3 length is 17 residues. Per the germline V gene, CDR1 is SGHNT and CDR2 is YENEEA. Germline trimming cut 1 base from V and 5 bases from J; bases unmatched to any gene: 6. The CDR3 DNA follows: TGTGCCAGCAGCTTAGGGGACAGGGGGCATCGTGAAAACATTCAGTACTTC. Translation gives CASSLGDRGHRENIQYF.

The chain uses TRBV24-1 and TRBJ2-5; 7 bases are a match to TRBD2. The CDR3 consists of 14 residues. With 1 base clipped from V and 4 bases from J, the junction kept 2 bases outside the gene matches. Looked up from germline, CDR1 is KGHDR and CDR2 is SFDVKD. The CDR3 protein is CATSDLTGGETQYF. The CDR3 nucleotides read TGTGCCACCAGTGATTTAACGGGAGGAGAGACCCAGTACTTC.

The genes are TRBV7-9 and TRBJ2-3, with TRBD2 identical over 10 bases. Trimming removed 10 bases from V and 4 bases from J; junction bases left unmatched: 11. This CDR3 has 15 residues. CDR1 is SEHNR, CDR2 FQNEAQ, per germline (reference sequence). CDR3 loop: CATEREGLRADTQYF. The CDR3 DNA sequence: TGTGCCACCGAGCGGGAGGGCCTCCGGGCAGATACGCAGTATTTT. The full variable domain, its missing parts supplied by reference TRBV7-9 and TRBJ2-3, is DTGVSQNPRHKITKRGQNVTFRCDPISEHNRLYWYRQTLGQGPEFLTYFQNEAQLEKSRLLSDRFSAERPKGSFSTLEIQRTEQGDSAMYLCATEREGLRADTQYFGPGTRLTVL.

The chain employs TRBV18 and TRBJ2-4; a possible D gene is TRBD2 (5 bases). The CDR3 covers 12 residues. The germline V gene has CDR1 KGHSH and CDR2 LQKENI. Trimming removed 3 bases from V and 8 bases from J, with 8 bases in between. CDR3 in DNA: TGTGCCAGCTCACCCTACGGGGACATTCAGTACTTC. Encoded protein: CASSPYGDIQYF.

This clone occurred once. V and J are TRBV13 and TRBJ1-5, with a weak D call TRBD1 (6 bases). V lost 2 bases to trimming and J lost 2 bases, with 13 bases between them. Germline V gene lookup returns CDR1 PRHDT and CDR2 FYEKMQ (reference sequence). The CDR3 contains 16 residues. The CDR3 here is CASSLSGGRGNQPQHF. In nucleotides, the CDR3 is TGTGCCAGCAGCTTATCCGGGGGGCGAGGCAATCAGCCCCAGCATTTT.

The chain links TRBV19 to TRBJ1-2; D is ambiguous. V lost 3 bases, J lost 8 bases, and 13 bases lay in between. This CDR3 spans 13 amino acids. From germline, CDR1 is LNHDA and CDR2 SQIVND (reference sequence). The CDR3 sequence: CASSILKESGYTF. The CDR3 DNA sequence: TGTGCCAGTAGTATTTTGAAGGAGAGCGGCTACACCTTC.

V gene TRBV7-9 combines with J gene TRBJ1-2; D is possibly TRBD1 (5 bases). V lost 4 bases and J lost 6, with 15 bases in between. Germline CDR1 SEHNR, CDR2 FQNEAQ (reference sequence). CDR3 length equals 14 residues. The CDR3 region is CASSSWGALDGYTF. The CDR3 DNA reads TGTGCCAGCAGCTCCTGGGGCGCCCTGGATGGCTACACCTTC.

The V gene is TRBV27, the J gene TRBJ2-1; D remains unclear. Per the germline V gene, CDR1 is MNHEY and CDR2 is SMNVEV (reference sequence). There are 16 residues in the CDR3. The germline V and J ends were trimmed by 1 base and 5 bases, with 15 bases remaining between them. CDR3 DNA: TGTGCCAGCAGTTTATTCACCAAAGGGTACAACAATGAGCAGTTCTTC. Encoded protein: CASSLFTKGYNNEQFF.

In regard to this clone: This CDR3 is also generated by other DNA sequences in the sample. The rearrangement links TRBV18 to TRBJ1-1, with 11 bases fitting TRBD1. V dropped 1 base and J dropped 4; count of bases not matched to a gene: 5. The CDR3 is made up of 16 amino acids. CDR1 is KGHSH, CDR2 LQKENI, per germline. CDR3 sequence reads: CASSPQGTGGITEAFF. CDR3 nucleotides: TGTGCCAGCTCACCACAGGGGACAGGGGGGATCACTGAAGCTTTCTTT.

The rearrangement uses TRBV11-1 and TRBJ1-6; tentative D call: TRBD1 (5 bases). This CDR3 comprises 14 residues. Germline V lookup: CDR1 SGHAT, CDR2 FQDESV (reference sequence). The ends were cut back, 2 bases at V and 9 bases at J, with 11 bases in the middle. In DNA, the CDR3 is TGTGCCAGCAGCTTACTCCGGGGGGGTTCACCCCTCCACTTT. Protein: CASSLLRGGSPLHF.

V is TRBV25-1 and J is TRBJ1-5; TRBD1 is a possible D gene (6 bases). This CDR3 spans 16 amino acids. In germline, CDR1 is MGHDK, CDR2 SYGVNS. V was clipped by 1 base and J by 4 bases, with 14 bases between them. The CDR3 sequence is CASSEFGGLRNQPQHF. Here the CDR3 DNA reads TGTGCCAGCAGTGAATTCGGGGGCCTGCGTAATCAGCCCCAGCATTTT.

The chain links TRBV3-1 (or the pseudogene TRBV3-2) to TRBJ2-7; TRBD1 matches 8 bases. With V trimmed by 4 bases and J by 1 base, 18 bases remained unmatched. CDR1 and CDR2 from the germline V gene are LGHDT and YNNKEL (reference sequence). CDR3 length: 19 amino acids. DNA for the CDR3: TGTGCCAGCAGCCCTCAAATAACTCACGACAGGGGTAGGTCCTACGAGCAGTACTTC. It specifies CASSPQITHDRGRSYEQYF.

This chain connects TRBV28 to TRBJ2-6; TRBD1 is a possible D gene (5 bases). CDR1 is MDHEN and CDR2 is SYDVKM in the germline V gene. Trimming cost V 6 bases and J 4 bases, with 16 bases left between them. The CDR3 runs 16 residues. CDR3 sequence: CASSPLGRSGANVLTF. CDR3 DNA: TGTGCCAGCAGCCCCTTGGGGCGCTCGGGGGCCAACGTCCTGACTTTC.

This chain links TRBV20-1 with TRBJ2-5; D perhaps matches TRBD1 (5 bases). Trimming took off 7 bases at V and 3 bases at J, with 9 bases between the two ends. Germline V gene sequence: CDR1 DFQATT, CDR2 SNEGSKA (reference sequence). The CDR3 length is 11 residues. The CDR3, as DNA: TGCAGTGGACAGTTCGAAGAGACCCAGTACTTC. Protein sequence: CSGQFEETQYF.

The rearrangement links TRBV6-2 or TRBV6-3 to TRBJ2-1; 7 positions agree with TRBD2. J gave up 2 bases and V 5 bases, and 12 bases lay outside the gene matches. From germline, CDR1 is MNHEY and CDR2 SVGEGT. This CDR3 is 17 amino acids long. CDR3 region: CASSIGSWGGAYNEQFF. As DNA, the CDR3 is TGTGCCAGCAGTATAGGTTCTTGGGGAGGGGCCTACAATGAGCAGTTCTTC.

The chain is built from TRBV7-2 and TRBJ1-2; D remains ambiguous. The CDR3 runs 14 residues. Trimming shortened V by 1 base and J by 5 bases, and 11 bases separated the two germline ends. Germline V gives CDR1 SGHTA, CDR2 FQGNSA. The CDR3 spells CASSLDPGYYGYTF. CDR3 nucleotide sequence: TGTGCCAGCAGCTTAGACCCAGGTTATTATGGCTACACCTTC.

The chain links TRBV7-3 to TRBJ2-3; tentatively, D is TRBD1 or TRBD2 (5 bases each). The CDR3 has 16 residues. In germline, CDR1 is SGHTA, CDR2 FQGTGA. V lost 1 base and J 7 bases, leaving 18 bases between the germline ends. CDR3 amino acids: CASSLSRDPSSNTQYF. The CDR3 nucleotides read TGTGCCAGCAGCTTAAGCCGGGACCCCTCTTCGAATACGCAGTATTTT.

This clone was seen only a few times. The chain has TRBV19 and TRBJ1-1; 7 bases fit TRBD1. The V and J ends lost 3 bases and 7 bases, in that order; junction bases with no gene match: 2. This CDR3 has 12 residues. Germline CDR1 reads LNHDA; CDR2 reads SQIVND (reference sequence). Here the CDR3 reads CASSMGQFEAFF. The CDR3 DNA reads TGTGCCAGTAGTATGGGACAGTTTGAAGCTTTCTTT.